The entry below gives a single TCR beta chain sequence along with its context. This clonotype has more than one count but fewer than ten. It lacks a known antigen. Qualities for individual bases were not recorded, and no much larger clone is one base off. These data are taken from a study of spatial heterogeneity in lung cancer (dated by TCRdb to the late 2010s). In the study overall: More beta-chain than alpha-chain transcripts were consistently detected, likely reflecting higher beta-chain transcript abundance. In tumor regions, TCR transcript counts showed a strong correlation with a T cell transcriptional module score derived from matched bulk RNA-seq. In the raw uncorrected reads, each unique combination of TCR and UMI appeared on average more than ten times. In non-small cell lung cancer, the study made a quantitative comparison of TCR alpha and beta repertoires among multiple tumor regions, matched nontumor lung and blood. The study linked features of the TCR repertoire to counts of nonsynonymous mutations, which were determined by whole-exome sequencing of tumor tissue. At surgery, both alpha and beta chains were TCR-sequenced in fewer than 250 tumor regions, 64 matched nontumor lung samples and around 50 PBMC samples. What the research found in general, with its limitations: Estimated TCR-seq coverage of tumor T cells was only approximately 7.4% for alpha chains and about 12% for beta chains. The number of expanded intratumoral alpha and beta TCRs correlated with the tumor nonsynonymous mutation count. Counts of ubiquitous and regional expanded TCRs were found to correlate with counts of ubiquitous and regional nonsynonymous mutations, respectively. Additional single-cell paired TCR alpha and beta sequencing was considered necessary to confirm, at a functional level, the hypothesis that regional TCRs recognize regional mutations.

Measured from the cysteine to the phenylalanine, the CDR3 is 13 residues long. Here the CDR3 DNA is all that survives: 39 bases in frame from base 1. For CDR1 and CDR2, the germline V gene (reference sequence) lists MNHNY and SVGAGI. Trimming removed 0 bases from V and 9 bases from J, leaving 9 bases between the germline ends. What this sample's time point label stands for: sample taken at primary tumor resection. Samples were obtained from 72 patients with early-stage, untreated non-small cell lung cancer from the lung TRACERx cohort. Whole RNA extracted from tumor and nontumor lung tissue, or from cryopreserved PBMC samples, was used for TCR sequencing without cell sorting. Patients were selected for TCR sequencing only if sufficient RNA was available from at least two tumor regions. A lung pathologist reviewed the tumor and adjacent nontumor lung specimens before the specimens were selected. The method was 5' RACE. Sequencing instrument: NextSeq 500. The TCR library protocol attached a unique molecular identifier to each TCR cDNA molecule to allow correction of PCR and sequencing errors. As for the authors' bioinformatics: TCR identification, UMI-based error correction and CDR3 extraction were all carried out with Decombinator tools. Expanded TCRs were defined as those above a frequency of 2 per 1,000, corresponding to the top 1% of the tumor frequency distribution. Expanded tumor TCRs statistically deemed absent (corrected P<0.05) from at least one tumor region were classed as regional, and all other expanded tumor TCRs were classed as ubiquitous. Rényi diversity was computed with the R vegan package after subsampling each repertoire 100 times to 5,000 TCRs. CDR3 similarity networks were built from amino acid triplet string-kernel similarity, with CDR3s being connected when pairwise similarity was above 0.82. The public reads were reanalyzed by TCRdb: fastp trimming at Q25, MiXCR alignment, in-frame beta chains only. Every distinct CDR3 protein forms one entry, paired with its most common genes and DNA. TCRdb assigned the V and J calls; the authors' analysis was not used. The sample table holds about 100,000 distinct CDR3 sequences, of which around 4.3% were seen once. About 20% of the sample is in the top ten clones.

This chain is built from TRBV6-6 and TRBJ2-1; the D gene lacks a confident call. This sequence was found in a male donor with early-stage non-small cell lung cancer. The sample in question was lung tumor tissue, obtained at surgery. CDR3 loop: CASSYSMVGEQFF. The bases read TGTGCCAGCAGTTACTCGATGGTCGGTGAGCAGTTCTTC.